These 16 T cell receptor beta chains came from one sample sequenced in a study of T cell clonality in common variable immunodeficiency. Repertoires were generated with immunoSEQ multiplex PCR, while TCRdb's copy carries only in-frame clones and drops some. This sample carries around 47,000 clones, none of them present only once. Specimen: peripheral blood mononuclear cells. The receptors were sampled from a person between 18 and 75 years old in good health.

At least ten counts were recorded for this clone. The DNA ends 3 residues before the CDR3 does, and the rest of the CDR3 is filled in from the germline J gene. The chain carries TRBV7-9 and TRBJ1-1; D is undetermined. CDR3 length equals 15 residues. The germline V gene has CDR1 SEHNR and CDR2 FQNEAQ (reference sequence). Trimming stripped 2 bases from V and 0 bases from J, with 10 bases between. The part of the CDR3 DNA that was read is TGTGCCAGCAGCTTACTGCGTTCGCTGAACACTGAA. It is translated as CASSLLRSLNTE. The entire CDR3 sequence reads CASSLLRSLNTEAFF.

CDR3 DNA (partial): TGTGCCAGCAGCCAACTAGCACTCTACGAC. Amino acid sequence: CASSQLALYD. In full, the CDR3 is CASSQLALYDYTF. The genes are TRBV7-2 and TRBJ1-2; D gene uncertain. The read gets to within 3 residues of the CDR3 end, and the germline J gene fills in the rest. The CDR3 totals 13 residues. Germline V gene lookup returns CDR1 SGHTA and CDR2 FQGNSA.

This clone was recorded many times. The sequenced fragment ends 3 residues before the CDR3 boundary, so the rest is inferred from the germline J gene. The rearrangement joins TRBV5-4 to TRBJ2-3, with 7 bases fitting TRBD2. The germline CDR1 and CDR2 sequences are SGHNT and YYREEE (reference sequence). The CDR3 spans 16 residues. J was trimmed by 4 bases and V by 3 bases; bases with no gene match: 11. Incomplete CDR3 DNA: TGTGCCAGCAGCTCTGAAGCGGGGATCAGGGCAGATACG. Residues: CASSSEAGIRADT. The whole CDR3 sequence is CASSSEAGIRADTQYF.

This clone was found many times. Read sequence stops 3 residues before the CDR3 end, and the germline J gene provides the missing end. V is TRBV20-1 and J is TRBJ2-4, with 11 nucleotides matching TRBD1. The CDR3 runs to 18 residues. Trimming removed 6 bases from V and 1 base from J; junction bases left unmatched: 14. Germline CDR1 DFQATT, CDR2 SNEGSKA (reference sequence). CDR3 loop: CSARTGTGGPMAKNIQYF. CDR3 DNA, as far as it was read: TGCAGTGCGCGCACCGGGACAGGGGGTCCCATGGCCAAAAACATT.

This clone was counted many times. The CDR3 extends 3 residues past the end of the read, so its final part is completed from the germline J gene. V gene TRBV10-3 combines with J gene TRBJ1-2; 7 bases align to TRBD1. V trimming: 1 base; J trimming: 4 bases; junction bases outside the gene matches: 9. Germline loops: CDR1 ENHRY, CDR2 SYGVKD. The CDR3 length is 16 residues. The covered CDR3 bases are TGTGCCATCAGTGAGTACACAGGGGCCTTTTCCTATGGC. Amino acids: CAISEYTGAFSYG. The complete CDR3 sequence is CAISEYTGAFSYGYTF.

Ten or more counts support this clone. The CDR3 end is not reached by the read, which stops 3 residues before it; the germline J gene fills it in. The chain couples TRBV28 to TRBJ2-7; 7 positions agree with TRBD1. The CDR3 runs to 15 residues. V lost 6 bases and J lost 3; bases outside the gene matches: 11. CDR1 is MDHEN and CDR2 is SYDVKM in the germline V gene. CDR3 residues: CASSMTGPPIYEQYF. The covered CDR3 bases are TGTGCCAGCAGCATGACAGGGCCCCCCATCTACGAG.

This clone was counted at least ten times. CDR3 in amino acids: CASSRGLRETQYF. The CDR3 bases that were read are TGTGCCAGCAGTCGGGGACTAAGAGAGACC. The genes are TRBV7-3 and TRBJ2-5; 7 bases match TRBD2. The CDR3 end lies 3 residues beyond the end of the read and is filled in from the germline J gene. The V gene end was trimmed by 6 bases and the J gene end by 4 bases; junction bases not matched to a gene: 5. Germline loops: CDR1 SGHTA, CDR2 FQGTGA. The CDR3 spans 13 residues.

This clone has ten or more counts. Read data end 3 residues before the CDR3 end; the end is taken from the germline J gene. The sample has other DNA sequences that encode this CDR3 too. This chain uses TRBV20-1 with TRBJ2-5; 7 bases are a match to TRBD2. Germline CDR1 DFQATT, CDR2 SNEGSKA (reference sequence). V lost 3 bases and J lost 1; bases outside the gene matches: 8. The length of the CDR3 is 15 residues. CDR3 region: CSARGLAEPQETQYF. The CDR3 DNA, read in part, is TGCAGTGCTAGGGGCCTAGCGGAGCCCCAAGAGACC.

This clone was detected ten times or more. Coverage ceases 3 residues before the CDR3 finishes, and the germline J gene fills in the end. The chain is built from TRBV5-1 and TRBJ2-7; D unclear. Germline CDR1 SGHRS, CDR2 YFSETQ. V shed 0 bases and J shed 6 bases, with 10 bases lying between them. The CDR3 contains 13 residues. The CDR3 sequence: CASSLGELFEQYF. CDR3 bases read: TGCGCCAGCAGCTTGGGCGAACTGTTCGAG.

This clone was recorded at least ten times. The sequenced fragment ends 3 residues before the CDR3 boundary, so the rest is inferred from the germline J gene. This chain connects TRBV7-9 to TRBJ1-1, with TRBD1 matching 8 bases. The junction had 6 bases not matched to a gene; V was cut back by 1 base and J by 5 bases. The CDR3 extends over 15 amino acids. CDR1 SEHNR and CDR2 FQNEAQ come from the germline V gene (reference sequence). The chain's CDR3 is CASSLGQGRSTEAFF. The covered CDR3 bases are TGTGCCAGCAGCTTAGGACAGGGGAGATCGACTGAA.

There are many counts of this clone. Read sequence stops 3 residues before the CDR3 end, and the germline J gene provides the missing end. This chain joins TRBV5-1 and TRBJ2-7, with 7 bases that match TRBD1. Germline V gene sequence: CDR1 SGHRS, CDR2 YFSETQ. Trimming took 6 bases from V and 3 from J; bases not matched to a gene: 12. The CDR3 is 15 amino acids. CDR3 sequence reads: CASTLTGTAFYEQYF. CDR3 DNA, as far as it was read: TGCGCCAGCACGCTGACCGGGACAGCCTTCTACGAG.

This clone was seen many times. The read is 3 residues too short to cover the CDR3 end, so that end is filled in from the germline J gene. This sequence joins TRBV6-2 or TRBV6-3 and TRBJ2-7; a weak D match, TRBD2 (6 bases). Per germline, CDR1 MNHEY and CDR2 SVGEGT. The CDR3 is made up of 14 amino acids. Trimming removed 3 bases from V and 4 bases from J, with 13 bases in between. CDR3 region: CASSYVEGRYEQYF. The sequenced part of the CDR3 DNA is TGTGCCAGCAGTTATGTGGAGGGCCGGTACGAG.

This clone was recorded many times. The read ends 3 residues before the CDR3 terminus; that terminus is restored from the germline J gene. The rearrangement uses TRBV7-3 and TRBJ1-1; D may be TRBD1 (6 bases). With 3 bases removed from V and 1 base from J, the gap between germline ends came to 9 bases. The CDR3 totals 14 residues. Germline V gene sequence: CDR1 SGHTA, CDR2 FQGTGA. The CDR3 DNA, read in part, is TGTGCCAGCAGCTTGGAGACAGGGAACACTGAA. This translates into CASSLETGNTE. In full, the CDR3 reads CASSLETGNTEAFF.

At least ten counts were recorded for this clone. Sequencing ends 3 residues short of the CDR3 end; the germline J gene provides the rest. V and J are TRBV28 and TRBJ2-2, with 8 bases identical to TRBD1. Trimming cost V 4 bases and J 2 bases; bases outside gene matches: 3. Germline CDR1 is MDHEN and CDR2 is SYDVKM. This CDR3 spans 15 amino acids. The covered CDR3 bases are TGTGCCAGCAGTTCACAGGGGGTCAACACCGGGGAG. Its protein is CASSSQGVNTGE. The whole CDR3 is CASSSQGVNTGELFF.

This clone was picked up many times. The CDR3 goes on 3 residues after the read ends, and that part is filled in from the germline J gene. This chain joins TRBV28 and TRBJ2-3; weak D call: TRBD2 (6 bases). The V end was cut by 3 bases, the J end by 3 bases, with 13 bases between. The CDR3 covers 15 residues. CDR1 is MDHEN, CDR2 SYDVKM, per germline. The covered CDR3 bases are TGTGCCAGCAGTTTTTTGGCTAGCGAGACAGATACG. It codes for CASSFLASETDT. The entire CDR3 is CASSFLASETDTQYF.

The sample holds many counts of this clone. The read comes to an end 3 residues before the CDR3 does, leaving the germline J gene to fill in the end. The chain couples TRBV19 to TRBJ1-2, with 8 bases fitting TRBD1. The CDR3 totals 14 residues. V dropped 5 bases and J dropped 4; count of bases not matched to a gene: 6. Per the germline V gene, CDR1 is LNHDA and CDR2 is SQIVND (reference sequence). The CDR3 bases that were read are TGTGCCAGTAGTTCAGGGGGCGACTTCTATGGC. Its translation is CASSSGGDFYG. From start to end, the CDR3 is CASSSGGDFYGYTF. Full variable domain (remainder filled in from reference TRBV19 and TRBJ1-2): DGGITQSPKYLFRKEGQNVTLSCEQNLNHDAMYWYRQDPGQGLRLIYYSQIVNDFQKGDIAEGYSVSREKKESFPLTVTSAQKNPTAFYLCASSSGGDFYGYTFGSGTRLTVV.